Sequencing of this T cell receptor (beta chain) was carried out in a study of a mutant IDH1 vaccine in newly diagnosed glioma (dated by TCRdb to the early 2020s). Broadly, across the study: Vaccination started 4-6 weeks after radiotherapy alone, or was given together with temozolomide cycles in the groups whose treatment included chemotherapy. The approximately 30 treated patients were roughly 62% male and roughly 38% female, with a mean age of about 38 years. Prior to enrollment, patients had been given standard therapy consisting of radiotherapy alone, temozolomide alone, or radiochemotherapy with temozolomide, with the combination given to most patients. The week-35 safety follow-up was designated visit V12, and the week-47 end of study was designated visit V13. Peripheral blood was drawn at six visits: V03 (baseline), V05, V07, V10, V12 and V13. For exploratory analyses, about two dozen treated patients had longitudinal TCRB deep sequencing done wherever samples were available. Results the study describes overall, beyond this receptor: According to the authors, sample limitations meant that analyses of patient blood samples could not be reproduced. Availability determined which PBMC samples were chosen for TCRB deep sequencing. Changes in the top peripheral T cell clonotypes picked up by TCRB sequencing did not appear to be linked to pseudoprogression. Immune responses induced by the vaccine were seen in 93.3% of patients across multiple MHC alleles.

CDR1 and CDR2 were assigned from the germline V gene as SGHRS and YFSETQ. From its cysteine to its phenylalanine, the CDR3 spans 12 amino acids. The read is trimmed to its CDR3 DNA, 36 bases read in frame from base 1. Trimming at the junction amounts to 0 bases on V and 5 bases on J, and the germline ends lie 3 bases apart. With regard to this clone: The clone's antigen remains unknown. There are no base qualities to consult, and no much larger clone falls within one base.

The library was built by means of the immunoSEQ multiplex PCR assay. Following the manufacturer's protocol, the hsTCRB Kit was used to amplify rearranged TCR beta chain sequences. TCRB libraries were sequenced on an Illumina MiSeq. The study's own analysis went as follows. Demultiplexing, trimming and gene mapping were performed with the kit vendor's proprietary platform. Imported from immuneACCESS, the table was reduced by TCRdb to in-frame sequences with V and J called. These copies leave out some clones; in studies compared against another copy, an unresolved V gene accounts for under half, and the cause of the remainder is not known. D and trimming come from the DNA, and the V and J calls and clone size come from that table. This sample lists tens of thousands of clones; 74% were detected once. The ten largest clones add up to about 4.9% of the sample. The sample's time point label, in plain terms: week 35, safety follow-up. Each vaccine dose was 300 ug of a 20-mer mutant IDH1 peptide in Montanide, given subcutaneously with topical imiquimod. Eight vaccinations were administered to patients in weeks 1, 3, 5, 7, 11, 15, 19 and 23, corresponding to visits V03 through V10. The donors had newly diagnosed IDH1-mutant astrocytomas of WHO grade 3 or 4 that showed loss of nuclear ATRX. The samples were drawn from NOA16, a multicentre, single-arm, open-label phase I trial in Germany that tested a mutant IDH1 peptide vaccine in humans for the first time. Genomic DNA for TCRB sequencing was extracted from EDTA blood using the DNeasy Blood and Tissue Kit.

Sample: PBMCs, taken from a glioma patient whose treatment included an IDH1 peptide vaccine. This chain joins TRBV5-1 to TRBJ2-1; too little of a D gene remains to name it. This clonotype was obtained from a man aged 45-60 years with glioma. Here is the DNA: TGCGCCAGCAGCTTGGTTAACAATGAGCAGTTCTTC. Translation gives CASSLVNNEQFF.